This record covers a single T cell receptor beta chain. Sequencing was performed with immunoSEQ multiplex PCR; in TCRdb, only in-frame clones are kept and a portion is missing. The sample has more than 250,000 clones, 85% to 95% seen once. The sample originates from a study of T cell responses to AZD1222 COVID-19 vaccine. The V end was cut by 0 bases, the J end by 7 bases, with 16 bases between. Germline CDR1 and CDR2: SGDLS and YYNGEE. This CDR3 has 16 residues. The J gene is TRBJ2-2, the V gene TRBV9, with D tentatively TRBD2 (7 bases). The sample here was peripheral blood, taken on day 0 of AZD1222 vaccination. This clonotype was sampled from an adult in good health. The CDR3 loop is CASSVGGGPSGGELFF. The CDR3 bases are TGTGCCAGCAGCGTAGGCGGGGGCCCTTCTGGCGGGGAGCTGTTTTTT.